Below, 17 T cell receptor beta chains from the same sample are listed, as sequenced in a study of CD8+CD57+ T cells in acquired aplastic anemia. All sequencing subjects had displayed CD8+CD57+ cell expansion on flow cytometry. Profiling of TCR beta VDJ combinations and CDR3 sequences used genomic DNA as template. TCRdb reanalysed the reads using MiXCR and keeps one entry per CDR3 protein. This table has about 160,000 distinct CDR3 sequences, 40% to 55% appearing once. Sequencing was performed on sorted CD4+, CD8+, or CD8+CD57+ T cells (not recorded which) from PBMCs. The receptors originated from a human donor with aplastic anemia.

This chain uses TRBV6-1 with TRBJ1-5; D is undetermined. Trimming cost V 6 bases and J 1 base, with 10 bases left between them. CDR1 and CDR2 from the germline V gene are MNHNS and SASEGT. The CDR3 loop spans 14 amino acids. The CDR3 DNA is TGTGCCAGCAGACTGAAGGGAAGCAATCAGCCCCAGCATTTT. This sequence encodes CASRLKGSNQPQHF.

The rearrangement joins TRBV20-1 to TRBJ2-3, with D possibly matching TRBD2 (5 bases). Trimming took off 5 bases at V and 0 bases at J, with 6 bases between the two ends. The CDR3 spans 12 residues. Germline loops: CDR1 DFQATT, CDR2 SNEGSKA (reference sequence). In nucleotides, the CDR3 is TGCAGTGCTTCGGGGAGCACAGATACGCAGTATTTT. Protein sequence: CSASGSTDTQYF.

The rearrangement links TRBV3-1 to TRBJ2-2; TRBD2 matches 9 bases. After removal of 4 bases from V and 4 bases from J, the junction contained 1 base not matched to a gene. CDR1 LGHDT and CDR2 YNNKEL come from the germline V gene (reference sequence). The CDR3 extends over 14 amino acids. CDR3 DNA: TGTGCCAGCAGCCGAGCGGGGGGCACCGGGGAGCTGTTTTTT. This sequence encodes CASSRAGGTGELFF.

The count of this clonotype is one. A much larger clone lies one base from this, so it may be a read error. The chain combines TRBV7-9 with TRBJ1-3, with D uncertain. The CDR3 covers 15 residues. V lost 2 bases and J lost 4, with 12 bases in between. Germline V gene data show CDR1 as SEHNR and CDR2 as FQNEAQ (reference sequence). CDR3 DNA sequence: TGTGCCAGCAGCTTATACCCTTCGGCAGGAAACACCATATATTTT. Protein product: CASSLYPSAGNTIYF.

This chain links TRBV10-3 with TRBJ1-2, with D perhaps matching TRBD1 (5 bases). Germline V gene lookup returns CDR1 ENHRY and CDR2 SYGVKD. This CDR3 spans 13 amino acids. V was shortened by 3 bases and J by 8 bases, with 13 bases between the two germline ends. The CDR3 DNA is TGTGCCATCAGTGATCGGGGGGAGCAAGGCTACACCTTC. Protein: CAISDRGEQGYTF.

The chain combines TRBV19 with TRBJ1-6, with no clear D. Germline V gene data show CDR1 as LNHDA and CDR2 as SQIVND (reference sequence). V gave up 3 bases and J gave up 3 bases, with 6 bases separating them. CDR3 length: 14 residues. This chain's CDR3 is CASSIAFYNSPLHF. The DNA for the CDR3 is TGTGCCAGTAGTATCGCATTCTATAATTCACCCCTCCACTTT.

In this sample, this clonotype turned up many times. This chain connects TRBV20-1 to TRBJ2-1; perhaps TRBD2 as D (6 bases). Trimming took off 3 bases at V and 4 bases at J, with 13 bases between the two ends. This CDR3 comprises 14 residues. In germline, CDR1 is DFQATT, CDR2 SNEGSKA (reference sequence). CDR3 sequence (DNA): TGCAGTGCTAGGGACGGGCGGGGATACAATGAGCAGTTCTTC. Translating gives CSARDGRGYNEQFF.

In this sample, this clonotype turned up a few times. V usage is TRBV20-1 and J usage is TRBJ1-6; D ambiguous. Per the germline V gene, CDR1 is DFQATT and CDR2 is SNEGSKA (reference sequence). The CDR3 consists of 14 residues. The V end was cut by 0 bases, the J end by 7 bases, with 10 bases between. CDR3 loop: CSARDPFGNSPLHF. CDR3 DNA: TGCAGTGCTAGAGACCCTTTCGGGAATTCACCCCTCCACTTT.

A few counts support this clonotype. The genes are TRBV4-2 and TRBJ2-4, with no clear D. The ends were cut back, 2 bases at V and 5 bases at J, with 13 bases in the middle. The V gene's germline CDR1 is LGHNA and CDR2 YNFKEQ. This CDR3 is built from 15 residues. CDR3 nucleotides: TGTGCCAGCAGCCAACCTGGACCAAATCAAAACATTCAGTACTTC. The encoded protein is CASSQPGPNQNIQYF.

The gene calls are TRBV25-1 and TRBJ2-7; TRBD1 matches 9 bases. Germline assignment: CDR1 MGHDK and CDR2 SYGVNS. The ends lost 2 bases at V and 3 bases at J; junction bases unmatched: 11. The CDR3 contains 17 residues. The CDR3 reads CASSEGVEPGQGYEQYF. In DNA, the CDR3 is TGTGCCAGCAGTGAAGGGGTGGAACCGGGACAGGGCTACGAGCAGTACTTC.

The chain couples TRBV24-1 to TRBJ2-5; TRBD2 is a possible D gene (6 bases). Per the germline V gene, CDR1 is KGHDR and CDR2 is SFDVKD. V was clipped by 4 bases and J by 7 bases, with 12 bases between them. This CDR3 has 13 amino acids. CDR3 sequence reads: CATSEGGYRTQYF. CDR3 DNA: TGTGCCACCAGTGAGGGAGGTTATAGGACCCAGTACTTC.

The chain has TRBV29-1 and TRBJ1-2; tentatively, D is TRBD1 (6 bases). Trimming left V 0 bases short and J 8 bases short, with 13 bases between. Per the germline V gene, CDR1 is SQVTM and CDR2 is ANQGSEA. This CDR3 is built from 13 residues. This CDR3 is CSVEEAGVEGYTF. The CDR3 nucleotides are TGCAGCGTTGAAGAGGCAGGGGTGGAAGGCTACACCTTC.

This rearrangement joins TRBV24-1 to TRBJ2-1; 8 bases fit TRBD2. The CDR3 length is 14 residues. Germline CDR1 KGHDR, CDR2 SFDVKD. V dropped 1 base and J dropped 7; count of bases not matched to a gene: 2. CDR3 bases: TGTGCCACCAGTGATTTAGGGACTAGAAATGAGCAGTTCTTC. This translates into CATSDLGTRNEQFF.

The chain carries TRBV27 and TRBJ1-2, with a weak D call TRBD1 (6 bases). The ends were cut back, 4 bases at V and 3 bases at J, with 12 bases in the middle. Per germline, CDR1 MNHEY and CDR2 SMNVEV (reference sequence). The CDR3 totals 14 residues. This chain's CDR3 is CASSSRGLHYGYTF. The CDR3 nucleotides read TGTGCCAGCAGTTCCAGGGGTTTGCACTATGGCTACACCTTC.

This clonotype was found many times. The V and J genes are TRBV5-4 and TRBJ2-3; 14 bases line up with TRBD2. V dropped 0 bases and J dropped 5; count of bases not matched to a gene: 2. This CDR3 has 16 residues. The V gene's germline CDR1 is SGHNT and CDR2 YYREEE (reference sequence). The CDR3 loop reads CASSLGLAGGIDTQYF. The CDR3 coding sequence is TGTGCCAGCAGCTTGGGACTAGCGGGGGGGATAGATACGCAGTATTTT.

This clonotype was observed a single time. The V gene is TRBV29-1, the J gene TRBJ2-5; perhaps TRBD2 as D (6 bases). Germline assignment: CDR1 SQVTM and CDR2 ANQGSEA. The CDR3 length is 13 residues. Trimming removed 3 bases from V and 9 bases from J, with 17 bases in between. CDR3 region: CSVEEGGGQPQYF. In DNA form, the CDR3 reads TGCAGCGTTGAGGAGGGTGGCGGTCAGCCCCAGTACTTC. Full variable domain (outside the CDR3, taken from reference TRBV29-1 and TRBJ2-5): SAVISQKPSRDICQRGTSLTIQCQVDSQVTMMFWYRQQPGQSLTLIATANQGSEATYESGFVIDKFPISRPNLTFSTLTVSNMSPEDSSIYLCSVEEGGGQPQYFGPGTRLLVL.

About this clonotype itself: The junction and the germline gene differ at one end; a read error may be behind it. The chain joins TRBV3-1 to TRBJ1-2; D gene uncertain. CDR3 length: 13 residues. Germline CDR1 reads LGHDT; CDR2 reads YNNKEL (reference sequence). In nucleotides, the CDR3 is TGTGCCAGCAGCCAAGGAGCCAACTGTGGCTACACCTTC. The encoded protein is CASSQGANCGYTF.